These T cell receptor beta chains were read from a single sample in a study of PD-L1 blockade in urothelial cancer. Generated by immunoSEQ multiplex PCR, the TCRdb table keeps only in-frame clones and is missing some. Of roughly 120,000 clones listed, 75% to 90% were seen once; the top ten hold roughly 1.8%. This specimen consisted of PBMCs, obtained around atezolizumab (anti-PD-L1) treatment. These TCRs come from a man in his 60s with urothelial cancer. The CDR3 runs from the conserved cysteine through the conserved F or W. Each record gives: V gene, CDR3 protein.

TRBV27,CASSEAGHTSPLHF
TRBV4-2,CASSNRPGDSSYNEQFF
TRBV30,CACPSGSGETQYF
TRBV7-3,CASSPRDRGPTEAFF
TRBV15,CATSPLAGGYADTQYF
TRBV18,CASSRQPPETYEQYF
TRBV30,CAWSVLFNTEAFF
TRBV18,CASSTLTGRSGANVLTF
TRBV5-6,CASSVWGLAGRETQYF
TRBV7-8,CASSLGSDYGYTF
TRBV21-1,CASSTRDRVRYGYTF
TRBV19,CASSAMAGSNQPQHF
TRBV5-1,CASSRDRATGELFF
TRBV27,CASHATGTDTQYF
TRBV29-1,CSGTGTSGSGSYNEQFF
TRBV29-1,CGHEPSFYGYTF
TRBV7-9,CASSHPGELFF
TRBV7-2,CASSVMSLGTDSNQPQHF
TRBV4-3,CASSQDKATGNTGELFF
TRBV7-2,CASSFSGRIQETQYF
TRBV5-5,CASTPGGLHSGNTIYF
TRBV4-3,CASSQDSRGSNSPLHF
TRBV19,CASNNNLGEQYF
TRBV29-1,CSVRSSQIQYF
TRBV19,CASSIPGTGYEQYF
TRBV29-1,CSVGREQGSTRDTQYF
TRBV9,CASSVRDSHNEQFF
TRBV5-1,CASSMMTGGTYEQYF
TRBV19,CASRVRGSGIWDIEQFF
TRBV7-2,CASSRQGQMNTEAFF